This is a list of T cell receptor beta chains from one sample in a study of chemoradiotherapy in HPV16-positive cancers. The table came from immunoSEQ multiplex PCR; TCRdb's copy has only in-frame clones and leaves some out. The repertoire includes a few thousand clones, over 70% of them detected once, and about a sixth sits in the top ten. The sample was tumor tissue, taken from a patient who underwent chemoradiotherapy. These TCRs come from a human donor with HPV-associated anogenital cancer. CDR3s include the opening cysteine and the closing phenylalanine or tryptophan. A D gene is named only where the DNA matches it firmly. Some rows have no size entry. The others give once, few or many, or a class for an expanded clone.

V,D,size,J,DNA,CDR3
TRBV28,.,.,TRBJ2-7,TGTGCCAGCAGTTTATTAGAAGGGCCCCTCTACGAGCAGTACTTC,CASSLLEGPLYEQYF
TRBV27,.,.,TRBJ2-7,TGTGCCAGCAGTTTTAGCGGGACAGGCTACGAGCAGTACTTC,CASSFSGTGYEQYF
TRBV19,TRBD1,.,TRBJ1-4,TGTGCCAGTCTACCGGGACAGGGTAATGAAAAACTGTTTTTT,CASLPGQGNEKLFF
TRBV6-6,.,.,TRBJ2-3,TGTGCCAGCAGTTACGACTCCCCAGATACGCAGTATTTT,CASSYDSPDTQYF
TRBV4-1,.,.,TRBJ2-3,TGCGCCAGCAGCCAGGATAGCACAGATACGCAGTATTTT,CASSQDSTDTQYF
TRBV7-6,TRBD1,.,TRBJ1-1,TGTGCCAGCAGCTTAGAGGCCCAGGGGGAGATGAACACTGAAGCTTTCTTT,CASSLEAQGEMNTEAFF
TRBV19,.,.,TRBJ1-2,TGTGCCAGTAGTATGGTCTACCAAGTGTCCTATGGCTACACCTTC,CASSMVYQVSYGYTF
TRBV2,TRBD1,.,TRBJ1-1,TGTGCCAGCAGGAGCAGGGGGGGGAACACTGAAGCTTTCTTT,CASRSRGGNTEAFF
TRBV27,TRBD2,.,TRBJ2-5,TGTGCCAGCAGTCTACTAGCGGGTGAGAGTATTGAGACCCAGTACTTC,CASSLLAGESIETQYF
TRBV7-2,.,.,TRBJ1-2,TGTGCCAGCAGCTTATCCGGCTATGGCTACACCTTC,CASSLSGYGYTF
TRBV29-1,.,.,TRBJ2-7,TGCAGCGTTGAAGAACAGAAAACCTACGAGCAGTACTTC,CSVEEQKTYEQYF
TRBV5-6,.,.,TRBJ2-1,TGTGCCAGCAGCCCTGCTCTGGGGCCGAACAATGAGCAGTTCTTC,CASSPALGPNNEQFF
TRBV21-1,.,.,TRBJ2-3,TGTGCCAGCAGCAAAGGCAACCACGGGACTTCCCTCACAGATACGCAGTATTTT,CASSKGNHGTSLTDTQYF
TRBV7-8,TRBD1,.,TRBJ2-3,TGTGCCAGCAGCGGACGACAGGGACCCGATACGCAGTATTTT,CASSGRQGPDTQYF
TRBV23-1,.,.,TRBJ1-6,TGCGCCAGCAGTCAAAGTATCCTGGGGAGCAATCCGGAAACTAATAATTCACCCCTCCACTTT,CASSQSILGSNPETNNSPLHF
TRBV6-5,.,.,TRBJ1-3,TGTGCCAGCAGTGTCGGAAACACCATATATTTT,CASSVGNTIYF
TRBV6-6,TRBD1,.,TRBJ1-1,TGTGCCAGCAGTTACTCGGGACAGGGAGAAGCTTTCTTT,CASSYSGQGEAFF
TRBV4-1,.,.,TRBJ1-3,TGCGCCAGCAGCCAGACGGACGTGAGCTCTGGAAACACCATATATTTT,CASSQTDVSSGNTIYF
TRBV30,.,.,TRBJ2-2,TGTGCCTGGAGTTTAGGGGCGCGGGAGCTGTTTTTT,CAWSLGARELFF
TRBV28,.,once,TRBJ1-1,TGTGCCAGCAGCATCCGTGCCGGCCAGGCCACTGAAGCTTTCTTT,CASSIRAGQATEAFF
TRBV4-2,TRBD1,large,TRBJ1-6,TGTGCCAGCAGCCAAGAGCTGTGGACAGGTGGATCACCCCTCCACTTT,CASSQELWTGGSPLHF
TRBV5-1,.,.,TRBJ2-2,TGCGCCAGCAGCTTGTCCTCGGGGTCCGGGGAGCTGTTTTTT,CASSLSSGSGELFF
TRBV2,.,.,TRBJ1-5,TGTGCCAGCAGTGAAGAAGGGGATAGCAATCAGCCCCAGCATTTT,CASSEEGDSNQPQHF
TRBV7-2,.,.,TRBJ2-7,TGTGCCAGCAGCTTAGGGGTCCCCTACGAGCAGTACTTC,CASSLGVPYEQYF
TRBV4-2,TRBD2,once,TRBJ2-5,TGTGCCAGCAGCCAGGGGACTAGCGGGCAAGAGACCCAGTACTTC,CASSQGTSGQETQYF
TRBV6-5,.,few,TRBJ1-6,TGTGCCAGCAGTTACAGGGGCCAACTTTCACCCCTCCACTTT,CASSYRGQLSPLHF
TRBV7-9,TRBD1,.,TRBJ1-1,TGTGCCAGCAGCTTGACAGGGGTGAACACTGAAGCTTTCTTT,CASSLTGVNTEAFF
TRBV30,TRBD1,.,TRBJ1-5,TGTGCCTGGTCCGCAGGGACAGGGATCAATCAGCCCCAGCATTTT,CAWSAGTGINQPQHF
TRBV6-5,.,.,TRBJ2-3,TGTGCCAGCAGTTACTCAGGGAAGGAGACAGATACGCAGTATTTT,CASSYSGKETDTQYF
TRBV6-6,.,.,TRBJ1-4,TGTGCCAGCAGTTCCAGGGGATATACTGAAAAACTGTTTTTT,CASSSRGYTEKLFF
TRBV27,.,.,TRBJ1-2,TGTGCCAGCAGCCTCAGTTTTTCCGCTGGCTACACCTTC,CASSLSFSAGYTF
TRBV7-9,.,.,TRBJ2-6,TGTGCCAGCAGCTTAGAAGGGAGTAGAGGGGCCAACGTCCTGACTTTC,CASSLEGSRGANVLTF
TRBV5-1,.,.,TRBJ1-1,TGCGCCAGCAGCTTGTCATTATCGGCGGACACTGAAGCTTTCTTT,CASSLSLSADTEAFF
TRBV2,.,.,TRBJ2-1,TGTGCCAGCAGTGAGGGGGAGCAGTTCTTC,CASSEGEQFF
TRBV11-2,.,few,TRBJ1-2,TGTGCCAGCACCCTAGGGGTACCGGGACGCACCTTCTTC,CASTLGVPGRTFF
TRBV6-1,.,few,TRBJ1-2,TGTGCCAGCAGTGAAATTCGAGGACCCTATGGCTACACCTTC,CASSEIRGPYGYTF
TRBV2,TRBD2,.,TRBJ2-7,TGTGCCAGCAGTGGTAGGACTAGCGGTTCCTACGAGCAGTACTTC,CASSGRTSGSYEQYF
TRBV7-8,.,large,TRBJ2-5,TGTGCCAGCAGCTTATGGGCTGGCGAGACCCAGTACTTC,CASSLWAGETQYF
TRBV27,.,.,TRBJ1-1,TGTGCCAGCAGTCCCTGGATGGGGTCGGGGGGAGCTTTCTTT,CASSPWMGSGGAFF
TRBV7-9,.,once,TRBJ2-4,TGTGCCAGCAGCTTTTGGGGGGGCGCTGCCAAAAACATTCAGTACTTC,CASSFWGGAAKNIQYF
TRBV5-1,.,once,TRBJ2-4,TGCGCCAGCAGCCCAGACAGGACGCAAAACATTCAGTACTTC,CASSPDRTQNIQYF